The 29 T cell receptor beta chains in this list originate from one sample, sequenced in a study of shared clonotypes between healthy human individuals. Clones were sequenced by immunoSEQ multiplex PCR, and TCRdb holds only the in-frame ones, with some missing. The table shows some 2.3 million clones, with 85% to 95% occurring only once. Sequencing was carried out using naive CD4+ T cells from PBMCs. Sample subset: CD45RA+ positively selected. All receptors come from a man between 18 and 35 years old in good health. Some clones in this sample may be carry-over from other donors' samples.

V is TRBV28 and J is TRBJ1-1, with 7 bases identical to TRBD1. CDR1 is MDHEN and CDR2 is SYDVKM in the germline V gene. This CDR3 has 15 amino acids. The V gene end was trimmed by 6 bases and the J gene end by 10 bases; junction bases not matched to a gene: 17. The CDR3 nucleotides are TGTGCCAGCAGCCACGGACAGGCCCATCTAGGAGGAGCTTTCTTT. Protein sequence: CASSHGQAHLGGAFF.

This chain joins TRBV5-4 and TRBJ1-4; no definite D call. Trimming took off 1 base at V and 8 bases at J, with 15 bases between the two ends. This CDR3 comprises 15 residues. From germline, CDR1 is SGHNT and CDR2 YYREEE (reference sequence). CDR3 DNA sequence: TGTGCCAGCAGCTTGAGAGGATTAGGGTCCGAAAAACTGTTTTTT. Its translation: CASSLRGLGSEKLFF.

This chain uses TRBV28 with TRBJ2-1; D ambiguous. Germline V gives CDR1 MDHEN, CDR2 SYDVKM. The CDR3 is 12 amino acids. Trimming removed 8 bases at V and 4 bases at J, with 9 bases between. As DNA, the CDR3 is TGTGCCAGCGGCCGGCCGTACAATGAGCAGTTCTTC. Translation: CASGRPYNEQFF.

The V gene is TRBV6-1, the J gene TRBJ2-3; D might be TRBD2 (5 bases). This CDR3 has 13 residues. Per the germline V gene, CDR1 is MNHNS and CDR2 is SASEGT. V was pared by 6 bases and J by 5 bases, with 12 bases between. As DNA, the CDR3 is TGTGCCAGCAGAGAGACTATTGTAGATACGCAGTATTTT. It specifies CASRETIVDTQYF.

This chain connects TRBV2 to TRBJ1-5, with D unclear. Deletions cut 2 bases from V and 5 bases from J, with 10 bases between. The CDR3 runs to 14 residues. Germline values: CDR1 SNHLY, CDR2 FYNNEI. CDR3 in DNA: TGTGCCAGCAGTGAATATAGGCGGGATCAGCCCCAGCATTTT. Translation: CASSEYRRDQPQHF.

The chain has TRBV7-2 and TRBJ2-5, with D perhaps TRBD2 (6 bases). With 1 base removed from V and 5 bases from J, the gap between germline ends came to 14 bases. This CDR3 region has 15 residues. CDR1 is SGHTA and CDR2 is FQGNSA in the germline V gene. CDR3 nucleotide sequence: TGTGCCAGCAGCTTAGTGTGGGCCCGGGGGGAGACCCAGTACTTC. This sequence encodes CASSLVWARGETQYF.

This chain uses TRBV19 with TRBJ2-6, with D perhaps matching TRBD1 (6 bases). There are 17 residues in the CDR3. The ends were cut back, 7 bases at V and 0 bases at J, with 16 bases in the middle. Germline V gene sequence: CDR1 LNHDA, CDR2 SQIVND (reference sequence). CDR3 protein: CASNNWTEVSGANVLTF. The CDR3 nucleotides are TGTGCCAGTAATAACTGGACAGAAGTCTCTGGGGCCAACGTCCTGACTTTC.

In the case of this clone: The same CDR3 also results from other DNA sequences found in this sample. V usage is TRBV5-4 and J usage is TRBJ2-3; 9 bases are shared with TRBD2. Germline V lookup: CDR1 SGHNT, CDR2 YYREEE (reference sequence). V was clipped by 0 bases and J by 6 bases; unmatched bases: 2. The CDR3 runs 14 residues. Written as DNA, the CDR3 is TGTGCCAGCAGCTTGGGTCTAGCGGGGGATACGCAGTATTTT. Translated, it gives CASSLGLAGDTQYF.

The chain employs TRBV11-3 and TRBJ2-1; the D call may be TRBD1 or TRBD2 (5 bases each). The length of the CDR3 is 13 residues. CDR1 is SGHNT and CDR2 is YENEEA in the germline V gene. V dropped 5 bases and J dropped 5 bases, with 10 bases sitting between them. CDR3 sequence reads: CASSTGPDNEQFF. The CDR3 DNA is TGTGCCAGCAGCACGGGACCAGACAATGAGCAGTTCTTC. Filled out from reference TRBV11-3 and TRBJ2-1, the complete variable domain reads EAGVVQSPRYKIIEKKQPVAFWCNPISGHNTLYWYLQNLGQGPELLIRYENEEAVDDSQLPKDRFSAERLKGVDSTLKIQPAELGDSAVYLCASSTGPDNEQFFGPGTRLTVL.

V gene TRBV11-2 combines with J gene TRBJ2-3; no clear D. CDR3 length: 16 residues. V was pared by 3 bases and J by 2 bases, with 15 bases between. The germline CDR1 and CDR2 sequences are SGHAT and FQNNGV. CDR3 in amino acids: CASSFLSRLHTDTQYF. DNA of the CDR3: TGTGCCAGCAGCTTCCTAAGCCGGTTACACACAGATACGCAGTATTTT.

Regarding this clone: The sample holds other DNA sequences that translate to the same CDR3. This sequence joins TRBV20-1 and TRBJ2-1; D unclear. The CDR3 is made up of 11 amino acids. Trimming cost V 0 bases and J 10 bases, with 7 bases left between them. CDR1 DFQATT and CDR2 SNEGSKA come from the germline V gene (reference sequence). CDR3 sequence: CSARDLAEQFF. The CDR3 DNA reads as TGCAGTGCTAGAGATCTGGCCGAGCAGTTCTTC.

The rearrangement joins TRBV7-9 to TRBJ1-2; D call uncertain. The CDR3 loop spans 12 amino acids. V was pared by 5 bases and J by 7 bases, with 11 bases between. The germline V gene encodes CDR1 SEHNR and CDR2 FQNEAQ (reference sequence). CDR3 amino acids: CASSPVRFGYTF. The CDR3 DNA is TGTGCCAGCAGCCCTGTAAGGTTTGGCTACACCTTC.

The rearrangement links TRBV5-1 to TRBJ1-1, with D perhaps matching TRBD1 (5 bases). The germline CDR1 and CDR2 sequences are SGHRS and YFSETQ. This CDR3 is built from 18 residues. The V end was cut by 4 bases, the J end by 1 base, with 23 bases between. The CDR3 DNA sequence: TGCGCCAGCAGCCCAACACCCGGGGGTTTTAGCCAGAACACTGAAGCTTTCTTT. It codes for CASSPTPGGFSQNTEAFF.

V gene TRBV6-5 combines with J gene TRBJ2-5; 8 bases map to TRBD2. The germline V gene encodes CDR1 MNHEY and CDR2 SVGAGI. The CDR3 loop spans 15 amino acids. With V trimmed by 4 bases and J by 1 base, 5 bases remained unmatched. The CDR3 spells CASSWTSWAQETQYF. For the CDR3, the DNA is TGTGCCAGCAGTTGGACTAGCTGGGCCCAAGAGACCCAGTACTTC.

The chain combines TRBV28 with TRBJ2-6, with no clear D. V lost 6 bases to trimming and J lost 4 bases, with 10 bases between them. Germline V gives CDR1 MDHEN, CDR2 SYDVKM. The CDR3 length is 14 residues. In DNA form, the CDR3 reads TGTGCCAGCAGCAGACCTGGGGGGGCCAACGTCCTGACTTTC. Translating gives CASSRPGGANVLTF.

The V gene is TRBV6-4, the J gene TRBJ2-1, with D possibly matching TRBD2 (6 bases). Germline CDR1 is MRHNA and CDR2 is SNTAGT. The CDR3 is 18 amino acids. The V end lost 5 bases, the J end lost 0 bases, and 20 bases lay between the germline ends. CDR3 in amino acids: CASSRDILAGSSYNEQFF. CDR3 in DNA: TGTGCCAGCAGTCGAGATATTCTGGCGGGGAGCTCCTACAATGAGCAGTTCTTC.

The rearrangement joins TRBV29-1 to TRBJ1-3; D ambiguous. Germline loops: CDR1 SQVTM, CDR2 ANQGSEA. CDR3 length: 14 residues. Trimming took off 0 bases at V and 4 bases at J, with 10 bases between the two ends. The DNA of the CDR3 is TGCAGCGTTGAAGAAACCAGCTCAGGAAACACCATATATTTT. The encoded protein is CSVEETSSGNTIYF. Looking up the rest from reference TRBV29-1 and TRBJ1-3 gives the full variable domain: SAVISQKPSRDICQRGTSLTIQCQVDSQVTMMFWYRQQPGQSLTLIATANQGSEATYESGFVIDKFPISRPNLTFSTLTVSNMSPEDSSIYLCSVEETSSGNTIYFGEGSWLTVV.

The rearrangement joins TRBV2 to TRBJ1-1; D is undetermined. The CDR3 contains 13 residues. Trimming shortened V by 5 bases and J by 2 bases, and 9 bases separated the two germline ends. CDR1 is SNHLY and CDR2 is FYNNEI in the germline V gene. The CDR3 sequence: CASSPLGNTEAFF. CDR3 nucleotides: TGTGCCAGCAGTCCCCTCGGCAACACTGAAGCTTTCTTT.

The genes are TRBV18 and TRBJ2-7, with a tentative D call TRBD2 (5 bases). The V and J ends lost 8 bases and 2 bases respectively, with 10 bases between them. The CDR3 length is 12 residues. From germline, CDR1 is KGHSH and CDR2 LQKENI. The CDR3 loop is CASHGSTYEQYF. The CDR3 nucleotides are TGTGCCAGCCATGGGAGTACCTACGAGCAGTACTTC.

The chain uses TRBV5-8 and TRBJ2-7; TRBD2 matches at 13 bases. Germline values: CDR1 SGHTS, CDR2 YDEGEE. Losses at the gene ends were 3 bases for V and 2 bases for J; bases not matched to a gene: 5. The CDR3 is made up of 16 amino acids. CDR3 DNA: TGTGCCAGCAGCTCCGGACTAGCGGGGGACCCCTACGAGCAGTACTTC. This encodes CASSSGLAGDPYEQYF.

The chain has TRBV28 and TRBJ2-1; D is unclear. V dropped 2 bases and J dropped 0 bases, with 8 bases sitting between them. This CDR3 spans 15 amino acids. Per the germline V gene, CDR1 is MDHEN and CDR2 is SYDVKM. The CDR3 sequence is CASSLRGNSYNEQFF. Written as DNA, the CDR3 is TGTGCCAGCAGTTTACGAGGTAACTCCTACAATGAGCAGTTCTTC. The complete variable domain, with remaining parts taken from reference TRBV28 and TRBJ2-1, reads DVKVTQSSRYLVKRTGEKVFLECVQDMDHENMFWYRQDPGLGLRLIYFSYDVKMKEKGDIPEGYSVSREKKERFSLILESASTNQTSMYLCASSLRGNSYNEQFFGPGTRLTVL.

The rearrangement joins TRBV5-4 to TRBJ2-2; D possibly corresponds to TRBD2 (7 bases). CDR1 and CDR2 (germline): SGHNT, YYREEE (reference sequence). The CDR3 consists of 15 residues. Trimming removed 3 bases at V and 10 bases at J, with 19 bases between. CDR3 amino acids: CASSYPGAREEELFF. The CDR3 nucleotides read TGTGCCAGCAGCTATCCGGGGGCCCGGGAGGAGGAGCTGTTTTTT.

V is TRBV18 and J is TRBJ2-7; 7 positions agree with TRBD2. Per germline, CDR1 KGHSH and CDR2 LQKENI. V gave up 5 bases and J gave up 6 bases; unmatched junction bases: 19. The CDR3 contains 17 residues. The CDR3 nucleotides are TGTGCCAGCTCAGCCAAATCTCTACAGGCGGGAGAAACCGAGCAGTACTTC. This gives the protein CASSAKSLQAGETEQYF.

The chain carries TRBV28 and TRBJ1-2; D ambiguous. The V gene's germline CDR1 is MDHEN and CDR2 SYDVKM. This CDR3 is built from 13 residues. Trimming cost V 1 base and J 3 bases, with 6 bases left between them. CDR3 loop: CASSLSWDYGYTF. The CDR3 region has the DNA TGTGCCAGCAGTTTATCTTGGGACTATGGCTACACCTTC.

This chain connects TRBV9 to TRBJ2-7; 9 bases are shared with TRBD1. The germline CDR1 and CDR2 sequences are SGDLS and YYNGEE. The CDR3 loop spans 17 amino acids. V lost 2 bases to trimming and J lost 5 bases; unmatched junction nucleotides: 14. The CDR3 protein is CASSVAPTGQGSDEQYF. CDR3 DNA: TGTGCCAGCAGCGTCGCCCCCACGGGACAGGGTAGCGACGAGCAGTACTTC. The whole variable domain, filled in from reference TRBV9 and TRBJ2-7, reads DSGVTQTPKHLITATGQRVTLRCSPRSGDLSVYWYQQSLDQGLQFLIQYYNGEERAKGNILERFSAQQFPDLHSELNLSSLELGDSALYFCASSVAPTGQGSDEQYFGPGTRLTVT.

The chain employs TRBV7-3 and TRBJ1-1, with D possibly being TRBD1 (5 bases). This CDR3 spans 13 amino acids. V gave up 5 bases and J gave up 6 bases, with 13 bases separating them. Looked up from germline, CDR1 is SGHTA and CDR2 is FQGTGA. CDR3 in amino acids: CASSPTGSAEAFF. The CDR3 nucleotides are TGTGCCAGCAGCCCTACAGGTAGCGCTGAAGCTTTCTTT.

The count of this clone is one. The rearrangement uses TRBV27 and TRBJ1-5; possibly TRBD1 for D (5 bases). The ends were cut back, 4 bases at V and 1 base at J, with 14 bases in the middle. The CDR3 has 16 residues. Germline-derived CDR1 and CDR2 are MNHEY and SMNVEV (reference sequence). CDR3 bases: TGTGCCAGCAGTTGGCGGAGTCGGGGGAGCAATCAGCCCCAGCATTTT. It codes for CASSWRSRGSNQPQHF.

The chain has TRBV18 and TRBJ2-1, with unresolved D. CDR3 size: 17 residues. CDR1 is KGHSH and CDR2 is LQKENI in the germline V gene. V lost 4 bases, J lost 5 bases, and 21 bases lay in between. DNA for the CDR3: TGTGCCAGCTCACGTAACACGTCACGGTTCAACGACAATGAGCAGTTCTTC. Translating gives CASSRNTSRFNDNEQFF.

The chain recombines TRBV7-2 with TRBJ2-2, with 15 bases matching TRBD2. Germline CDR1 SGHTA, CDR2 FQGNSA. The CDR3 is 18 residues long. J lost 4 bases, V lost 4 bases, and 7 bases had no gene match. The CDR3 spells CASSSGLAGGLGTGELFF. CDR3 DNA sequence: TGTGCCAGCAGCTCGGGACTAGCGGGAGGATTGGGCACCGGGGAGCTGTTTTTT.